The 30 T cell receptor beta chains below all came from one sample that was sequenced in a study of OX40 agonist ivuxolimab in advanced cancers. Sequenced by immunoSEQ multiplex PCR; TCRdb stores in-frame clones only, minus some. The profile shows approximately 92,000 clones, 84% of them singletons. This specimen consisted of CD4+ or CD8+ T cells sorted from blood, obtained in a trial of the OX40 agonist ivuxolimab. The receptors were gathered from an adult with an advanced solid tumor such as melanoma, head and neck, liver or kidney cancer.

V usage is TRBV11-2 and J usage is TRBJ2-7, with D uncertain. The CDR3 consists of 15 residues. Germline lookup yields CDR1 SGHAT and CDR2 FQNNGV. The V end lost 1 base, the J end lost 1 base, and 11 bases lay between the germline ends. CDR3 bases: TGTGCCAGCAGCTTAGGCGAGGACGCGTCCTACGAGCAGTACTTC. Residues: CASSLGEDASYEQYF.

This chain uses TRBV13 with TRBJ2-7; TRBD1 matches 7 bases. There are 14 residues in the CDR3. Germline CDR1 and CDR2: PRHDT and FYEKMQ (reference sequence). Losses at the gene ends were 5 bases for V and 0 bases for J; bases not matched to a gene: 4. For the CDR3, the DNA is TGTGCCAGCAGCCGACGGGACAGCTCCTACGAGCAGTACTTC. This gives the protein CASSRRDSSYEQYF.

The V and J genes are TRBV19 and TRBJ1-3, with TRBD1 identical over 9 bases. Germline assignment: CDR1 LNHDA and CDR2 SQIVND (reference sequence). This CDR3 region has 14 residues. Trimming took 9 bases from V and 4 from J; bases not matched to a gene: 7. The CDR3 spells CASTGGAGGNTIYF. The CDR3 nucleotides are TGTGCCAGCACAGGGGGCGCCGGGGGAAACACCATATATTTT.

The chain joins TRBV25-1 to TRBJ1-3, with 8 bases identical to TRBD1. In germline, CDR1 is MGHDK, CDR2 SYGVNS. This CDR3 is 14 amino acids long. The junction had 3 bases not matched to a gene; V was cut back by 5 bases and J by 3 bases. CDR3 sequence reads: CASSPGGYGNTIYF. The CDR3 DNA reads as TGTGCCAGCAGTCCAGGGGGCTATGGAAACACCATATATTTT.

V is TRBV29-1 and J is TRBJ2-7; no definite D call. Trimming removed 0 bases at V and 2 bases at J, with 8 bases between. The CDR3 has 13 amino acids. Germline CDR1 and CDR2: SQVTM and ANQGSEA. CDR3 sequence (DNA): TGCAGCGTTGAAGAGTCCCGAACCTACGAGCAGTACTTC. It is translated as CSVEESRTYEQYF.

J is TRBJ2-3 and V is TRBV5-6, with D unclear. The CDR3 covers 16 residues. CDR1 and CDR2 from the germline V gene are SGHDT and YYEEEE. The V gene lost 0 bases and the J gene lost 0 bases, with 11 bases spanning the gap. CDR3 nucleotide sequence: TGTGCCAGCAGCTTGGCCGACGTATTTAGCACAGATACGCAGTATTTT. Translating it yields CASSLADVFSTDTQYF. Using reference TRBV5-6 and TRBJ2-3 for the parts outside the CDR3, the full variable domain is DAGVTQSPTHLIKTRGQQVTLRCSPKSGHDTVSWYQQALGQGPQFIFQYYEEEERQRGNFPDRFSGHQFPNYSSELNVNALLLGDSALYLCASSLADVFSTDTQYFGPGTRLTVL.

The rearrangement uses TRBV29-1 and TRBJ1-1; D gene unclear. Germline CDR1 is SQVTM and CDR2 is ANQGSEA. The CDR3 runs to 12 residues. The CDR3 nucleotides read TGCAGTATTTTCCACTCGAACACTGAAGCTTTCTTT. Protein: CSIFHSNTEAFF.

A few counts support this clone. This chain joins TRBV19 and TRBJ2-2; no reliable D call. The CDR3 is 14 amino acids. CDR1 LNHDA and CDR2 SQIVND come from the germline V gene (reference sequence). The V end lost 6 bases, the J end lost 1 base, and 9 bases lay between the germline ends. CDR3 bases: TGTGCCAGTAGAACAAGACTGAACACCGGGGAGCTGTTTTTT. This sequence encodes CASRTRLNTGELFF.

J is TRBJ2-7 and V is TRBV5-6; D gene unclear. The CDR3 has 13 amino acids. V was shortened by 2 bases and J by 5 bases, with 11 bases between the two germline ends. Germline CDR1 is SGHDT and CDR2 is YYEEEE. The CDR3 DNA is TGTGCCAGCAGCTTAGAGGCCTCGGACGAGCAGTACTTC. This sequence encodes CASSLEASDEQYF.

The V and J genes are TRBV7-9 and TRBJ1-6, with D perhaps matching TRBD1 (5 bases). The V end was cut by 0 bases, the J end by 5 bases, with 11 bases between. The CDR3 is 16 amino acids. Germline CDR1 reads SEHNR; CDR2 reads FQNEAQ (reference sequence). CDR3 loop: CASSLASPRDNSPLHF. The CDR3 DNA reads TGTGCCAGCAGCTTAGCGTCCCCCAGGGATAATTCACCCCTCCACTTT.

This chain joins TRBV19 and TRBJ2-7, with D possibly TRBD2 on 5 matching bases. This CDR3 is built from 15 residues. Looked up from germline, CDR1 is LNHDA and CDR2 is SQIVND (reference sequence). V was pared by 3 bases and J by 7 bases, with 19 bases between. The CDR3 DNA is TGTGCCAGTAGTATCGCAAGGACTGCCGTCGGGGAGCAGTACTTC. Its translation is CASSIARTAVGEQYF. Full variable domain (missing parts from reference TRBV19 and TRBJ2-7): DGGITQSPKYLFRKEGQNVTLSCEQNLNHDAMYWYRQDPGQGLRLIYYSQIVNDFQKGDIAEGYSVSREKKESFPLTVTSAQKNPTAFYLCASSIARTAVGEQYFGPGTRLTVT.

CDR3 region: CASSLVKGVQYF. The DNA for the CDR3 is TGTGCCAGCAGCTTAGTGAAGGGCGTGCAGTATTTT. The chain joins TRBV11-2 to TRBJ2-3; D gene ambiguous. CDR3 length: 12 residues. Germline V gene lookup returns CDR1 SGHAT and CDR2 FQNNGV. The germline V and J ends were trimmed by 1 base and 11 bases, with 10 bases remaining between them. The complete variable domain, with remaining parts taken from reference TRBV11-2 and TRBJ2-3, reads EAGVAQSPRYKIIEKRQSVAFWCNPISGHATLYWYQQILGQGPKLLIQFQNNGVVDDSQLPKDRFSAERLKGVDSTLKIQPAKLEDSAVYLCASSLVKGVQYFGPGTRLTVL.

J is TRBJ1-2 and V is TRBV18; D perhaps matches TRBD1 (5 bases). The CDR3 length is 14 residues. The germline V gene encodes CDR1 KGHSH and CDR2 LQKENI. Trimming left V 2 bases short and J 6 bases short, with 13 bases between. The CDR3 region is CASSPGIQGHGYTF. DNA for the CDR3: TGTGCCAGCTCACCAGGAATCCAGGGTCATGGCTACACCTTC. Full variable domain (outside the CDR3, taken from reference TRBV18 and TRBJ1-2): NAGVMQNPRHLVRRRGQEARLRCSPMKGHSHVYWYRQLPEEGLKFMVYLQKENIIDESGMPKERFSAEFPKEGPSILRIQQVVRGDSAAYFCASSPGIQGHGYTFGSGTRLTVV.

CDR3 region: CASSLRRGGDTQYF. CDR3 DNA: TGTGCCAGCAGCTTAAGAAGGGGGGGAGATACGCAGTATTTT. V and J are TRBV7-2 and TRBJ2-3, with D perhaps TRBD2 (7 bases). The CDR3 has 14 amino acids. Per the germline V gene, CDR1 is SGHTA and CDR2 is FQGNSA. The V end was cut by 2 bases, the J end by 5 bases, with 11 bases between.

This chain uses TRBV11-2 with TRBJ2-1, with 11 nucleotides matching TRBD2. The germline CDR1 and CDR2 sequences are SGHAT and FQNNGV. J was trimmed by 5 bases and V by 8 bases; bases with no gene match: 8. This CDR3 has 15 amino acids. DNA for the CDR3: TGTGCCAGCCGGTTTCTAGCGGGAGGTGACAATGAGCAGTTCTTC. Translating it yields CASRFLAGGDNEQFF.

This clone was seen just once. CDR3 DNA sequence: TGTGCCAGCAGACCAGGGTTAACTAATGAAAAACTGTTTTTT. Protein: CASRPGLTNEKLFF. The chain employs TRBV2 and TRBJ1-4, with D possibly matching TRBD1 (5 bases). Trimming took 6 bases from V and 1 from J, leaving 9 bases between them. Germline CDR1 SNHLY, CDR2 FYNNEI. This CDR3 has 14 residues.

The chain employs TRBV19 and TRBJ2-5; 13 bases are a match to TRBD2. The J call may be incorrect, as the DNA end agrees better with TRBJ2-7. Germline V lookup: CDR1 LNHDA, CDR2 SQIVND (reference sequence). The CDR3 spans 14 residues. The CDR3 protein is CASSTGLAGVEQYF. Here the CDR3 DNA reads TGTGCCAGTAGTACAGGACTAGCGGGAGTCGAGCAGTACTTC.

V gene TRBV7-8 combines with J gene TRBJ2-1, with 8 bases that match TRBD2. CDR1 and CDR2 from the germline V gene are SGHVS and FQNEAQ. The CDR3 consists of 16 residues. The ends lost 1 base at V and 8 bases at J; junction bases unmatched: 10. Here the CDR3 DNA reads TGTGCCAGCAGCTTAGGAACTAGCGGACACAAGGATGAGCAGTTCTTC. It yields the protein CASSLGTSGHKDEQFF.

This clone was seen many times. The V gene is TRBV12-5, the J gene TRBJ2-1; 13 bases align to TRBD2. This CDR3 is built from 17 residues. Looked up from germline, CDR1 is LGHNT and CDR2 is FRNRAP. Unmatched junction bases numbered 11, after V lost 2 bases and J lost 10 bases. The DNA for the CDR3 is TGTGCTAGTGGTTTGTTACTGCGGACTAGCGGGAGCAAGGAGCAGTTCTTC. Translating gives CASGLLLRTSGSKEQFF.

The chain couples TRBV6-6 to TRBJ2-1, with 10 nucleotides matching TRBD2. Germline V gene sequence: CDR1 MNHNY, CDR2 SVGAGI (reference sequence). V lost 4 bases to trimming and J lost 2 bases; unmatched junction nucleotides: 2. This CDR3 spans 15 amino acids. The CDR3 nucleotides are TGTGCCAGCAGTTCCGGGACTAGCGCCTACAATGAGCAGTTCTTC. Translated: CASSSGTSAYNEQFF.

The V and J genes are TRBV7-9 and TRBJ1-4; D unclear. V was pared by 1 base and J by 8 bases, with 17 bases between. From germline, CDR1 is SEHNR and CDR2 FQNEAQ (reference sequence). CDR3 length equals 16 residues. The CDR3 is CASSLGRNSIREKLFF. In nucleotides, the CDR3 is TGTGCCAGCAGCTTAGGGCGTAACAGCATAAGAGAAAAACTGTTTTTT.

The rearrangement links TRBV27 to TRBJ1-2; a possible D gene is TRBD1 (5 bases). The CDR3 covers 15 residues. CDR1 is MNHEY, CDR2 SMNVEV, per germline (reference sequence). V was shortened by 6 bases and J by 4 bases, with 18 bases between the two germline ends. Here the CDR3 DNA reads TGTGCCAGCAGCCCCCAGCCCGGGACCTTCTATGGCTACACCTTC. It specifies CASSPQPGTFYGYTF.

The chain joins TRBV2 to TRBJ2-3, with 12 bases aligning to TRBD1. Trimming took 8 bases from V and 7 from J; bases not matched to a gene: 13. CDR1 SNHLY and CDR2 FYNNEI come from the germline V gene. The CDR3 spans 16 residues. Here the CDR3 DNA reads TGTGCCAGCGATCCCGGGACAGGGGGCGGGGGGCATACGCAGTATTTT. Translating it yields CASDPGTGGGGHTQYF.

This chain connects TRBV6-6 to TRBJ2-1; 7 bases map to TRBD1. From germline, CDR1 is MNHNY and CDR2 SVGAGI (reference sequence). The CDR3 spans 13 residues. V shed 6 bases, J shed 9 bases, and the junction held 8 bases outside the gene matches. The CDR3: CASRHGTVGEQFF. DNA for the CDR3: TGTGCCAGCAGACACGGGACAGTCGGTGAGCAGTTCTTC.

The chain couples TRBV6-5 to TRBJ1-2; D uncertain. There are 13 residues in the CDR3. V was pared by 5 bases and J by 2 bases, with 9 bases between. Germline V CDR1 and CDR2: MNHEY, SVGAGI. CDR3 sequence: CASSIQQNYGYTF. CDR3 nucleotides: TGTGCCAGCAGTATTCAACAGAACTATGGCTACACCTTC.

The rearrangement joins TRBV18 to TRBJ1-2; possibly TRBD1 for D (5 bases). This CDR3 spans 13 amino acids. Deletions cut 3 bases from V and 6 bases from J, with 11 bases between. Germline assignment: CDR1 KGHSH and CDR2 LQKENI. The CDR3 region is CASSPVRGHGYTF. CDR3 bases: TGTGCCAGCTCACCCGTGAGGGGCCATGGCTACACCTTC.

This sequence joins TRBV7-9 and TRBJ2-5; D remains unclear. The J call may be incorrect, as the DNA end agrees better with TRBJ2-7. The CDR3 consists of 14 residues. CDR1 and CDR2 (germline): SEHNR, FQNEAQ (reference sequence). The chain's CDR3 is CASSQDPFSYEQYF. The CDR3 DNA follows: TGTGCCAGCAGCCAAGACCCGTTCTCCTACGAGCAGTACTTC.

This clone is a singleton in its sample. The junction departs from the called germline gene at one end, perhaps through a read error. Written as DNA, the CDR3 is TGCGCCAGCAGCTTAGGTAGTCCGGGAAACACTGAAGCTTTCTTT. Encoded protein: CASSLGSPGNTEAFF. This chain uses TRBV7-9 with TRBJ1-1, with D unresolved. The CDR3 sequence is 15 residues long. Germline lookup yields CDR1 SEHNR and CDR2 FQNEAQ (reference sequence).

The CDR3: CASSHQGIKYNEQFF. In nucleotides, the CDR3 is TGTGCCAGCAGTCACCAGGGGATCAAGTACAATGAGCAGTTCTTC. The chain couples TRBV6-5 to TRBJ2-1, with a weak D call TRBD1 (6 bases). The CDR3 loop spans 15 amino acids. The germline V and J ends were trimmed by 5 bases and 4 bases, with 15 bases remaining between them. Germline assignment: CDR1 MNHEY and CDR2 SVGAGI.

The CDR3 loop reads CSALPDRLRGTEAFF. CDR3 DNA sequence: TGCAGCGCCCTACCCGATCGCTTAAGAGGCACTGAAGCTTTCTTT. J is TRBJ1-1 and V is TRBV29-1; D unresolved. This CDR3 has 15 residues. Trimming stripped 7 bases from V and 4 bases from J, with 22 bases between. The germline V gene has CDR1 SQVTM and CDR2 ANQGSEA. The full variable domain, in which reference TRBV29-1 and TRBJ1-1 provide the parts outside the CDR3, is SAVISQKPSRDICQRGTSLTIQCQVDSQVTMMFWYRQQPGQSLTLIATANQGSEATYESGFVIDKFPISRPNLTFSTLTVSNMSPEDSSIYLCSALPDRLRGTEAFFGQGTRLTVV.